Reported below is one T cell receptor beta chain. The antigen remains unidentified. Random hexamers primed reverse transcription of about 0.5 to 1 ug RNA. The authors amplified TCR beta CDR3 across 54 Vbeta and 13 Jbeta using immunoSEQ multiplex PCR. TCRdb called the immunoSEQ multiplex PCR reads again in MiXCR, with one record for every CDR3 protein. The sample contains about 120,000 distinct CDR3 sequences, nearly 95% of which appear only once. The ends were cut back, 4 bases at V and 2 bases at J, with 8 bases in the middle. This CDR3 is 14 amino acids long. Germline CDR1 LGHDT, CDR2 YNNKEL (reference sequence). This sample was included in a study of CD8 T cells in Susac syndrome. Study conclusions and caveats: Only a relatively small number of individuals were included in the TCR sequencing and HLA analysis.

TEMRA cells were FACS-enriched, and CD8+ and CD4+ T cells were isolated negatively. Sequencing was performed on CD4+ T cells from PBMCs. The genes are TRBV3-1 and TRBJ2-2, with D unresolved. The receptor's source is a human donor in good health. The DNA of the CDR3 is TGTGCCAGCAGCCCGACCCTCAACACCGGGGAGCTGTTTTTT. Protein: CASSPTLNTGELFF.